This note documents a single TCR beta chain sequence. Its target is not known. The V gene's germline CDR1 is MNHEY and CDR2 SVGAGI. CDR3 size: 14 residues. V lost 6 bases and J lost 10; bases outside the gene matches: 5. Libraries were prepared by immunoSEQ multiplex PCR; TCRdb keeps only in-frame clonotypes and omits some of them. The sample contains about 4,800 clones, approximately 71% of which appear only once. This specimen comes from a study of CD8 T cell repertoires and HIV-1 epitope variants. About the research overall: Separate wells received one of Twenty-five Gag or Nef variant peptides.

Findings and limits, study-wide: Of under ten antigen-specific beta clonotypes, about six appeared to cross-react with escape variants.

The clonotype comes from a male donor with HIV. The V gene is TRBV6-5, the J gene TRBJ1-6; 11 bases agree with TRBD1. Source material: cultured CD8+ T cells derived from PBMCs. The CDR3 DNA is TGTGCCAGCAGCCCCGGGACAGGGGGATCACCCCTCCACTTT. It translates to CASSPGTGGSPLHF.